These 28 T cell receptor beta chains came from one sample sequenced in a study of technical replicates of blood from a handful of donors. Sequencing was performed with immunoSEQ multiplex PCR; in TCRdb, only in-frame clones are kept and a portion is missing. The data hold some 77,000 clones, with approximately 96% observed a single time. The sample taken for sequencing was T cells isolated from PBMCs. All receptors derive from a human donor in good health.

The chain carries TRBV6-1 and TRBJ2-5; 10 nucleotides align to TRBD1. The CDR3 runs 14 residues. Germline lookup yields CDR1 MNHNS and CDR2 SASEGT. V was clipped by 6 bases and J by 2 bases; unmatched bases: 3. CDR3 loop: CASRDRGEQETQYF. CDR3 bases: TGTGCCAGCAGGGACAGGGGGGAGCAAGAGACCCAGTACTTC.

V gene TRBV27 combines with J gene TRBJ2-7; perhaps TRBD2 as D (5 bases). The CDR3 loop spans 13 amino acids. V lost 3 bases, J lost 3 bases, and 9 bases lay in between. The germline V gene has CDR1 MNHEY and CDR2 SMNVEV (reference sequence). DNA for the CDR3: TGTGCCAGCAGTTTTGCGGGCGACTACGAGCAGTACTTC. Protein: CASSFAGDYEQYF.

The rearrangement uses TRBV28 and TRBJ1-2, with 11 bases lining up with TRBD1. V shed 5 bases, J shed 8 bases, and the junction held 7 bases outside the gene matches. This CDR3 comprises 14 residues. The germline V gene has CDR1 MDHEN and CDR2 SYDVKM. The CDR3 DNA reads TGTGCCAGCAGTGAAGGACAGGGGGCGTGGGGCTACACCTTC. Translating gives CASSEGQGAWGYTF.

The chain joins TRBV10-3 to TRBJ1-2; TRBD1 aligns across 11 bases. The CDR3 covers 15 residues. Trimming took 5 bases from V and 4 from J; bases not matched to a gene: 6. Germline V gives CDR1 ENHRY, CDR2 SYGVKD. CDR3 in amino acids: CAISTRDRGIYGYTF. As DNA, the CDR3 is TGTGCCATCAGTACCCGGGACAGGGGGATCTATGGCTACACCTTC.

The chain recombines TRBV9 with TRBJ2-7; no clear D gene. The ends were cut back, 1 base at V and 1 base at J, with 12 bases in the middle. The length of the CDR3 is 15 residues. The V gene's germline CDR1 is SGDLS and CDR2 YYNGEE. CDR3 coding DNA: TGTGCCAGCAGCGTAAACCCCGGCAGGTCCTACGAGCAGTACTTC. It codes for CASSVNPGRSYEQYF. Based on the CDR3 plus reference TRBV9 and TRBJ2-7, the full variable domain is DSGVTQTPKHLITATGQRVTLRCSPRSGDLSVYWYQQSLDQGLQFLIQYYNGEERAKGNILERFSAQQFPDLHSELNLSSLELGDSALYFCASSVNPGRSYEQYFGPGTRLTVT.

The chain recombines TRBV11-2 with TRBJ2-3; 8 bases fit TRBD2. The V gene's germline CDR1 is SGHAT and CDR2 FQNNGV. The CDR3 spans 15 residues. Trimming took 7 bases from V and 2 from J; bases not matched to a gene: 8. The CDR3 here is CASTDAGGLTDTQYF. In DNA, the CDR3 is TGTGCCAGCACAGACGCGGGGGGTCTCACAGATACGCAGTATTTT.

This clone was observed once. The chain couples TRBV28 to TRBJ1-5; 10 bases are a match to TRBD1. This CDR3 region has 14 residues. The germline gives CDR1 MDHEN, CDR2 SYDVKM. Trimming at V came to 4 bases and at J to 10 bases, leaving 7 bases not matched to a gene. The CDR3 here is CASSWSGTGEPQHF. CDR3 nucleotides: TGTGCCAGCAGTTGGTCAGGGACAGGGGAACCCCAGCATTTT.

The chain employs TRBV27 and TRBJ2-3; TRBD2 matches at 9 bases. Per the germline V gene, CDR1 is MNHEY and CDR2 is SMNVEV (reference sequence). The length of the CDR3 is 14 residues. With 5 bases clipped from V and 5 bases from J, the junction kept 5 bases outside the gene matches. The DNA for the CDR3 is TGTGCCAGCAGTAAGGGACTAGCCTTAGATACGCAGTATTTT. Translating gives CASSKGLALDTQYF.

The chain links TRBV7-2 to TRBJ2-7, with 12 bases aligning to TRBD2. Looked up from germline, CDR1 is SGHTA and CDR2 is FQGNSA. The ends lost 5 bases at V and 0 bases at J; junction bases unmatched: 8. CDR3 length: 17 amino acids. The CDR3, as DNA: TGTGCCAGCAGCCTCGGGACTAGCGGGCTCAGCTCCTACGAGCAGTACTTC. This gives the protein CASSLGTSGLSSYEQYF.

The CDR3 protein is CASTSRDRGGELFF. CDR3 coding DNA: TGTGCCAGCACGAGTAGGGACAGGGGCGGGGAGCTGTTTTTT. The rearrangement links TRBV6-5 to TRBJ2-2, with 10 bases aligning to TRBD1. With V trimmed by 7 bases and J by 7 bases, 6 bases remained unmatched. There are 14 residues in the CDR3. The germline V gene encodes CDR1 MNHEY and CDR2 SVGAGI.

The chain joins TRBV7-6 to TRBJ2-7; tentatively, D is TRBD2 (5 bases). Germline V gene sequence: CDR1 SGHVS, CDR2 FNYEAQ. This CDR3 comprises 15 residues. V lost 5 bases, J lost 2 bases, and 16 bases lay in between. The CDR3 sequence is CASSPIPSTAYEQYF. The CDR3 nucleotides are TGTGCCAGCAGCCCTATACCTAGCACAGCCTACGAGCAGTACTTC.

The chain uses TRBV7-9 and TRBJ2-1; TRBD2 matches 8 bases. Germline V gives CDR1 SEHNR, CDR2 FQNEAQ (reference sequence). J lost 0 bases, V lost 5 bases, and 6 bases had no gene match. The CDR3 is 16 amino acids. The CDR3 here is CASSDHSGTSYNEQFF. CDR3 bases: TGTGCCAGCAGCGATCATAGCGGGACCTCCTACAATGAGCAGTTCTTC.

CDR3 region: CASGSSSYEQYF. Written as DNA, the CDR3 is TGTGCCAGCGGGAGCAGTTCCTACGAGCAGTACTTC. The chain has TRBV6-1 and TRBJ2-7; D perhaps matches TRBD2 (5 bases). The CDR3 totals 12 residues. V was cut by 8 bases and J by 1 base, with 9 bases left in between. CDR1 MNHNS and CDR2 SASEGT come from the germline V gene.

The CDR3 bases are TGCGCCAGCAGCTTGGATACACCCGGAAACACCATATATTTT. Its translation is CASSLDTPGNTIYF. V gene TRBV5-1 combines with J gene TRBJ1-3; D is unresolved. The V end was cut by 0 bases, the J end by 4 bases, with 8 bases between. Germline V gene data show CDR1 as SGHRS and CDR2 as YFSETQ. The CDR3 spans 14 residues.

J is TRBJ2-1 and V is TRBV12-5; 7 nucleotides line up with TRBD2. Germline-derived CDR1 and CDR2 are LGHNT and FRNRAP. The CDR3 length is 18 residues. V dropped 5 bases and J dropped 7; count of bases not matched to a gene: 20. CDR3: CASGPPSAAGVSRNEQFF. The CDR3, as DNA: TGTGCTAGTGGTCCCCCATCGGCCGCGGGAGTCAGTCGTAATGAGCAGTTCTTC.

The chain joins TRBV10-3 to TRBJ2-7, with TRBD1 as a possible D gene (6 bases). From germline, CDR1 is ENHRY and CDR2 SYGVKD. The CDR3 totals 13 residues. V shed 7 bases and J shed 3 bases, with 13 bases lying between them. This CDR3 is CAITPQGSYEQYF. Written as DNA, the CDR3 is TGTGCCATCACCCCACAGGGAAGCTACGAGCAGTACTTC.

This chain links TRBV4-1 with TRBJ2-1, with D unresolved. Per the germline V gene, CDR1 is MGHRA and CDR2 is YSYEKL. CDR3 length: 13 residues. Deletions cut 1 base from V and 3 bases from J, with 4 bases between. CDR3 loop: CASSQGGYNEQFF. CDR3 coding DNA: TGCGCCAGCAGCCAAGGCGGCTACAATGAGCAGTTCTTC.

The V call is TRBV19, the J call TRBJ2-7; the match to TRBD1 covers 8 bases. J lost 6 bases, V lost 4 bases, and 11 bases had no gene match. The CDR3 loop spans 15 amino acids. Germline lookup yields CDR1 LNHDA and CDR2 SQIVND (reference sequence). CDR3 sequence reads: CASSTRTGKLAEQYF. In nucleotides, the CDR3 is TGTGCCAGTAGTACCAGGACAGGGAAACTCGCCGAGCAGTACTTC. The entire variable domain, with the rest obtained from reference TRBV19 and TRBJ2-7, is as follows: DGGITQSPKYLFRKEGQNVTLSCEQNLNHDAMYWYRQDPGQGLRLIYYSQIVNDFQKGDIAEGYSVSREKKESFPLTVTSAQKNPTAFYLCASSTRTGKLAEQYFGPGTRLTVT.

The rearrangement uses TRBV7-2 and TRBJ2-1; the D gene is possibly TRBD2 (6 bases). CDR3 length: 16 amino acids. The V gene lost 8 bases and the J gene lost 6 bases, with 23 bases spanning the gap. CDR1 is SGHTA, CDR2 FQGNSA, per germline. The CDR3 here is CASRAGGAGSGNEQFF. For the CDR3, the DNA is TGTGCCAGCCGGGCCGGTGGGGCGGGATCGGGCAATGAGCAGTTCTTC. The complete variable domain, with remaining parts taken from reference TRBV7-2 and TRBJ2-1, reads GAGVSQSPSNKVTEKGKDVELRCDPISGHTALYWYRQSLGQGLEFLIYFQGNSAPDKSGLPSDRFSAERTGGSVSTLTIQRTQQEDSAVYLCASRAGGAGSGNEQFFGPGTRLTVL.

This chain links TRBV21-1 with TRBJ1-5; the table's D gene call, TRBD1, was not cross checked with the DNA. TRBV21-1 is designated a pseudogene. The CDR3 totals 16 residues. CDR3 amino acids: CASSKHCAGFNQPQHF. CDR3 in DNA: TGTGCCAGCAGCAAACATTGTGCAGGGTTCAACCAGCCCCAGCATTTT.

This chain links TRBV7-8 with TRBJ1-2; the match to TRBD1 covers 8 bases. The length of the CDR3 is 15 residues. The germline CDR1 and CDR2 sequences are SGHVS and FQNEAQ. V shed 2 bases, J shed 2 bases, and the junction held 4 bases outside the gene matches. The CDR3 nucleotides are TGTGCCAGCAGCTTACTGACAGGGGCCAACTATGGCTACACCTTC. This codes for CASSLLTGANYGYTF.

CDR3 amino acids: CASSEQGSTEAFF. CDR3 coding DNA: TGTGCCAGCAGTGAACAGGGGAGTACTGAAGCTTTCTTT. This chain links TRBV6-1 with TRBJ1-1; TRBD1 is a possible D gene (6 bases). The V gene's germline CDR1 is MNHNS and CDR2 SASEGT. This CDR3 has 13 amino acids. The V and J ends lost 2 bases and 5 bases respectively, with 9 bases between them.

The V call is TRBV6-1, the J call TRBJ2-5; D is undetermined. This CDR3 region has 15 residues. V was clipped by 8 bases and J by 4 bases, with 20 bases between them. Germline CDR1 is MNHNS and CDR2 is SASEGT. CDR3 loop: CASCREEPTRETQYF. In nucleotides, the CDR3 is TGTGCCAGCTGCCGAGAGGAACCCACACGAGAGACCCAGTACTTC.

The chain links TRBV7-9 to TRBJ1-2; perhaps TRBD1 as D (6 bases). CDR3 length: 14 residues. V was shortened by 5 bases and J by 1 base, with 11 bases between the two germline ends. CDR1 is SEHNR, CDR2 FQNEAQ, per germline (reference sequence). Here the CDR3 DNA reads TGTGCCAGCAGCCATCTACAGGGTAACTATGGCTACACCTTC. It codes for CASSHLQGNYGYTF.

The chain carries TRBV7-8 and TRBJ2-7; 8 bases map to TRBD2. Germline-derived CDR1 and CDR2 are SGHVS and FQNEAQ. Germline trimming cut 0 bases from V and 3 bases from J; bases unmatched to any gene: 4. The CDR3 is 15 residues long. The CDR3 loop reads CASSLAIAGNYEQYF. The CDR3 DNA reads as TGTGCCAGCAGCTTAGCCATAGCGGGAAACTACGAGCAGTACTTC.

The chain recombines TRBV28 with TRBJ2-2, with D maybe TRBD1 (6 bases). The CDR3 has 16 amino acids. Trimming left V 6 bases short and J 4 bases short, with 18 bases between. Germline CDR1 is MDHEN and CDR2 is SYDVKM. The CDR3 bases are TGTGCCAGCAGCATATACAGGGAAGTCAGCACCGGGGAGCTGTTTTTT. It specifies CASSIYREVSTGELFF.

The chain carries TRBV5-6 and TRBJ2-7, with 9 nucleotides matching TRBD1. CDR1 is SGHDT and CDR2 is YYEEEE in the germline V gene. The CDR3 is 15 residues long. Trimming at V came to 5 bases and at J to 2 bases, leaving 8 bases not matched to a gene. Written as DNA, the CDR3 is TGTGCCAGCAGTTATCCCTGGACAGGGGCCTACGAGCAGTACTTC. Protein product: CASSYPWTGAYEQYF. Full variable domain (outside the CDR3, taken from reference TRBV5-6 and TRBJ2-7): DAGVTQSPTHLIKTRGQQVTLRCSPKSGHDTVSWYQQALGQGPQFIFQYYEEEERQRGNFPDRFSGHQFPNYSSELNVNALLLGDSALYLCASSYPWTGAYEQYFGPGTRLTVT.

The J gene is TRBJ2-1, the V gene TRBV14; the match to TRBD1 covers 9 bases. The trim removed 4 bases at V and 12 bases at J, leaving 13 bases unmatched. This CDR3 is 15 amino acids long. In germline, CDR1 is SGHDN, CDR2 FVKESK. Written as DNA, the CDR3 is TGTGCCAGCAGCCCTACCGGGACAGGGACAATGAGGCAGTTCTTC. Residues: CASSPTGTGTMRQFF. Drawing the rest from reference TRBV14 and TRBJ2-1, the complete variable domain is EAGVTQFPSHSVIEKGQTVTLRCDPISGHDNLYWYRRVMGKEIKFLLHFVKESKQDESGMPNNRFLAERTGGTYSTLKVQPAELEDSGVYFCASSPTGTGTMRQFFGPGTRLTVL.